These T cell receptor beta chains were read from a single sample in a study of blood T cell repertoires in COVID-19. Using immunoSEQ multiplex PCR, the repertoire was profiled, and TCRdb retains in-frame clones only, with some absent. The table shows 130,000 or so clones, with 70% to 90% occurring only once. The sample consisted of peripheral blood. The origin of the receptors is a human donor in a cohort sampled during active COVID-19. Both conserved end residues are part of each CDR3. D genes are given only for firm matches. Size is stated for part of the rows, as once, few or many counts, or as a class when the clone is expanded.

D gene	J gene	clone size	V gene	CDR3 protein	CDR3 DNA
.	TRBJ1-1	.	TRBV7-3	CASSLTLLQEAFF	TGTGCCAGCAGCTTAACGTTATTACAGGAAGCTTTCTTT
TRBD2	TRBJ2-7	.	TRBV3-1/TRBV3-2	CASSQGGGQGGFEQYF	TGTGCCAGCAGCCAGGGCGGGGGGCAGGGCGGTTTCGAGCAGTACTTC
.	TRBJ2-1	.	TRBV6-5	CASTPLSSYNEQFF	TGTGCCAGCACCCCACTTAGCTCCTACAATGAGCAGTTCTTC
.	TRBJ2-7	.	TRBV24-1	CATSDPRTGEGDEQYF	TGTGCCACCAGTGATCCGCGGACCGGGGAGGGGGACGAGCAGTACTTC
TRBD1	TRBJ1-6	once	TRBV3-1/TRBV3-2	CASSETGLRNSPLHF	TGTGCCAGCAGCGAGACAGGGTTGAGGAATTCACCCCTCCACTTT
.	TRBJ1-2	.	TRBV18	CASSPQGGGYTF	TGTGCCAGCTCACCACAGGGCGGGGGCTACACCTTC
.	TRBJ2-4	.	TRBV19	CASSISHRESGRAKNIQYF	TGTGCCAGTAGTATATCCCACAGGGAATCCGGGCGAGCCAAAAACATTCAGTACTTC
.	TRBJ1-4	once	TRBV5-1	CASSWEATNEKLFF	TGCGCCAGCAGCTGGGAGGCAACTAATGAAAAACTGTTTTTT
.	TRBJ1-3	.	TRBV7-6	CASSFQAGDKIAFLSGNTIYF	TGTGCCAGCAGCTTCCAAGCAGGGGACAAGATAGCCTTCCTCTCTGGAAACACCATATATTTT
.	TRBJ1-4	.	TRBV4-1	CASRSWTNEKLFF	TGCGCCAGCAGGAGCTGGACTAATGAAAAACTGTTTTTT
TRBD1	TRBJ2-1	.	TRBV12-5	CASGSGQGVTNEQFF	TGTGCTAGTGGCTCGGGACAGGGAGTGACCAATGAGCAGTTCTTC
TRBD1	TRBJ1-3	.	TRBV18	CASSPGQPSVSGNTIYF	TGTGCCAGCTCACCGGGACAGCCCTCTGTCTCTGGAAACACCATATATTTT
.	TRBJ1-1	.	TRBV11-2	CASTSGRWGFGPNTEAFF	TGTGCCAGCACTTCGGGAAGGTGGGGTTTTGGGCCGAACACTGAAGCTTTCTTT
TRBD1	TRBJ1-4	.	TRBV12-3/TRBV12-4	CASSDRDREKLFF	TGTGCCAGCTCAGACAGGGATCGGGAAAAACTGTTTTTT
.	TRBJ1-2	.	TRBV11-2	CASSLDQDSLTNYGYTF	TGTGCCAGCAGCTTAGATCAGGACAGCTTAACTAACTATGGCTACACCTTC
.	TRBJ1-1	.	TRBV7-7	CASSLLVNTEAFF	TGTGCCAGCAGCTTATTAGTTAACACTGAAGCTTTCTTT
TRBD1	TRBJ2-3	.	TRBV20-1	CSASGPGQGPDTQYF	TGCAGTGCTAGTGGGCCGGGACAGGGGCCAGATACGCAGTATTTT
TRBD1	TRBJ2-2	.	TRBV19	CASNPGQGNTGELFF	TGTGCCAGTAACCCGGGACAGGGAAATACCGGGGAGCTGTTTTTT
TRBD1	TRBJ2-2	few	TRBV11-3	CASSLDPTGTVFGELFF	TGTGCCAGCAGCTTAGACCCTACCGGGACAGTTTTCGGGGAGCTGTTTTTT
TRBD2	TRBJ2-1	once	TRBV12-5	CASGFGLADYNEQFF	TGTGCTAGTGGTTTTGGACTAGCGGATTACAATGAGCAGTTCTTC
TRBD1	TRBJ1-1	.	TRBV7-9	CASWTGGTEAFF	TGTGCCAGCTGGACAGGGGGCACTGAAGCTTTCTTT
TRBD1	TRBJ1-5	.	TRBV28	CASSLYMGTGSNQPQHF	TGTGCCAGCAGTCTTTATATGGGGACAGGGAGCAATCAGCCCCAGCATTTT